This T cell receptor beta chain is drawn from a study of blood T cells in healthy people across ages. Per germline, CDR1 DFQATT and CDR2 SNEGSKA (reference sequence). Trimming cost V 7 bases and J 7 bases; bases outside gene matches: 27. This CDR3 is 18 amino acids long. Primers used in a second PCR of roughly 6 to 11 cycles were a sample-barcoded 5' primer and a J-beta primer mix. TCRdb used MiXCR to reprocess the 5' RACE reads, holding one entry per CDR3 protein. The sample consists of 600,000 to 850,000 distinct CDR3 sequences, about 42% of them appearing once. The chain links TRBV20-1 to TRBJ2-5, with 7 bases fitting TRBD2. Input material: blood. The origin of this receptor is a woman aged 55-70 years in good health. The CDR3: CSGAQARGRGPGLGTQYF. The CDR3 DNA follows: TGCAGTGGTGCCCAAGCTAGAGGGAGGGGCCCGGGACTGGGGACCCAGTACTTC.